This passage covers 3 T cell receptor beta chains from one sample sequenced in a study of neoadjuvant anti-PD-1 for oral cavity cancer. Time point described: after neoadjuvant nivolumab, at surgical resection. TCRdb's copy holds only in-frame clones and misses some; the assay was immunoSEQ multiplex PCR. The repertoire has some 22,000 clones, roughly 29% of them found once; the top ten carry about 16%. Source: tumor tissue, taken after nivolumab (anti-PD-1) treatment. The receptors were sampled from a person between 40 and 80 years old with oral cavity squamous cell carcinoma.

This rearrangement joins TRBV15 to TRBJ1-6; D gene uncertain. Germline loops: CDR1 LNHNV, CDR2 YYDKDF (reference sequence). Trimming cost V 0 bases and J 7 bases, with 16 bases left between them. There are 17 residues in the CDR3. DNA for the CDR3: TGTGCCACCAGCAGAGATATAACCAGACGAGGGAATTCACCCCTCCACTTT. This translates into CATSRDITRRGNSPLHF.

CDR3 loop: CASSYSPSGQETQYF. The CDR3, as DNA: TGTGCCAGCAGTTACTCCCCTAGCGGGCAAGAGACCCAGTACTTC. V is TRBV6-5 and J is TRBJ2-5; 8 bases line up with TRBD2. Germline lookup yields CDR1 MNHEY and CDR2 SVGAGI. The V and J ends lost 0 bases and 2 bases, in that order; junction bases with no gene match: 2. The CDR3 has 15 residues.

The chain combines TRBV7-9 with TRBJ2-5; D not resolved. The V and J ends lost 1 base and 5 bases respectively, with 5 bases between them. The CDR3 has 12 residues. Germline V gives CDR1 SEHNR, CDR2 FQNEAQ (reference sequence). The CDR3 here is CASSLDRETQYF. CDR3 bases: TGTGCCAGCAGCTTAGATCGCGAGACCCAGTACTTC. Drawing the rest from reference TRBV7-9 and TRBJ2-5, the complete variable domain is DTGVSQNPRHKITKRGQNVTFRCDPISEHNRLYWYRQTLGQGPEFLTYFQNEAQLEKSRLLSDRFSAERPKGSFSTLEIQRTEQGDSAMYLCASSLDRETQYFGPGTRLLVL.